This T cell receptor beta chain was documented in a study of cytomegalovirus exposure and HLA in healthy donors. Study-wide results and limits: In a later analysis, CMV-associated beta chains were mostly HLA-associated, it appeared. A later analysis reportedly found that, within productive TCRs, an Asian-associated ancestry cluster had fewer N-insertions than the mean observed across the approximately 660 donors. For TCR beta chains, V- and J-gene trimming was later linked to a missense DCLRE1C variant.

It was with 60 Vbeta and 13 Jbeta primers that the PCR ran. The repertoire was sequenced with immunoSEQ multiplex PCR; TCRdb's copy has only in-frame clones and lacks some. The data show 190,000 or so clones, with more than 80% seen just once and 0.65% held by the top ten. For this clone: As yet, its antigen is unknown. At the DNA level, this CDR3 is encoded by other sequences in the same sample as well.

The germline V gene encodes CDR1 SGHDT and CDR2 YYEEEE. The CDR3 contains 16 residues. The V and J ends lost 4 bases and 5 bases, in that order; junction bases with no gene match: 7. The TCR sequence derives from a boy aged 5-17 years in good health and CMV-seronegative. Input material: PBMCs. The chain recombines TRBV5-6 with TRBJ2-2, with 11 nucleotides matching TRBD1. The CDR3 nucleotides read TGTGCCAGCAGCCTGTACGGGACAGGGGGAACCGGGGAGCTGTTTTTT. As protein: CASSLYGTGGTGELFF.